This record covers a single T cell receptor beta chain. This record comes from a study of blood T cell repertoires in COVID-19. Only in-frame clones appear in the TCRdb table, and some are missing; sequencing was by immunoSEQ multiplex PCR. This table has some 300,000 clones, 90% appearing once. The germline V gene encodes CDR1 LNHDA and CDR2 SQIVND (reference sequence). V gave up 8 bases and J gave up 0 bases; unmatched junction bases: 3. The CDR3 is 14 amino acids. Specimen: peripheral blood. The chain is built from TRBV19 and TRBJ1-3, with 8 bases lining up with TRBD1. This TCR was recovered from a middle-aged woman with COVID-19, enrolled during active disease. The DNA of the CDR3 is TGTGCCAGTCAAGGACAGGGCTCTGGAAACACCATATATTTT. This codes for CASQGQGSGNTIYF.